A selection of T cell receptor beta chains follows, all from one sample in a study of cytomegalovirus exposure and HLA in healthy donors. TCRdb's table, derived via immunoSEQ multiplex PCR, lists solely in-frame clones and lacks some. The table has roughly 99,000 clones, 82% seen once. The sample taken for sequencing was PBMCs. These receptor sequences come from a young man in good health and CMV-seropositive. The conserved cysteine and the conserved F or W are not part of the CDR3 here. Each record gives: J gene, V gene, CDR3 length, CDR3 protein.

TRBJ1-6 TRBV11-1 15 ASSLFRDTRLNSPLH
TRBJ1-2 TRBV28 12 ASSWDRVTYGYT
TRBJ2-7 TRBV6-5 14 ASSYSTSGHSYEQY
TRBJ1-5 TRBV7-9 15 ASSPGDSAYGNQPQH
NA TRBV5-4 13 ASSSTGGQLYEQY
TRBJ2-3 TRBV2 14 ASSLPGNNHPSTQY
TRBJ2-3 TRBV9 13 ASSVALLRTDTQY
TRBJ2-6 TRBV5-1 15 ASSPGQGGFRANVLT
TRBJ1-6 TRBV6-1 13 ASTIEGPAGSPLH
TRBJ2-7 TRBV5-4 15 ASSTGRQRGPAYEQY
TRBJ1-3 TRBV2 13 ASRRGGWGGNTIY
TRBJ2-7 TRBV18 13 ASSPAQTGVYEQY
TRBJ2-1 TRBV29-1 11 SVEVTTYNEQF
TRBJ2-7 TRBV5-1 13 ASSLVAGATYEQY